These 5 T cell receptor beta chains originate from one sample sequenced in a study of cytomegalovirus exposure and HLA in healthy donors. Amplification used 60 Vbeta primers and 13 Jbeta primers. Data came from immunoSEQ multiplex PCR; TCRdb stores just in-frame clones and leaves some out. Among about 94,000 clones, 81% were seen once, and the ten largest hold approximately 10%. Input material: PBMCs. These receptors were taken from a human donor in good health.

V usage is TRBV19 and J usage is TRBJ2-1; 9 positions agree with TRBD1. V lost 8 bases, J lost 3 bases, and 11 bases stayed unmatched. Germline V gene sequence: CDR1 LNHDA, CDR2 SQIVND (reference sequence). This CDR3 spans 16 amino acids. The CDR3 protein is CASQVGRTGDYNEQFF. The CDR3 nucleotides read TGTGCCAGTCAAGTCGGCAGGACAGGGGACTACAATGAGCAGTTCTTC.

The chain carries TRBV18 and TRBJ2-3, with 7 positions matching TRBD2. Germline V gene sequence: CDR1 KGHSH, CDR2 LQKENI. The trim removed 2 bases at V and 6 bases at J, leaving 14 bases unmatched. The CDR3 covers 17 residues. Here the CDR3 DNA reads TGTGCCAGCTCACCAAGGAGAGCGGGAACGTCCTCGGATACGCAGTATTTT. It translates to CASSPRRAGTSSDTQYF. The complete variable domain, with remaining parts taken from reference TRBV18 and TRBJ2-3, reads NAGVMQNPRHLVRRRGQEARLRCSPMKGHSHVYWYRQLPEEGLKFMVYLQKENIIDESGMPKERFSAEFPKEGPSILRIQQVVRGDSAAYFCASSPRRAGTSSDTQYFGPGTRLTVL.

This chain joins TRBV7-9 and TRBJ1-1; D possibly corresponds to TRBD1 (6 bases). From germline, CDR1 is SEHNR and CDR2 FQNEAQ (reference sequence). This CDR3 region has 17 residues. V shed 5 bases and J shed 0 bases, with 19 bases lying between them. The CDR3 DNA follows: TGTGCCAGCAGCATAGGGGGGGGAGCGGACATGAACACTGAAGCTTTCTTT. It is translated as CASSIGGGADMNTEAFF. Complete variable domain (other parts from reference TRBV7-9 and TRBJ1-1): DTGVSQNPRHKITKRGQNVTFRCDPISEHNRLYWYRQTLGQGPEFLTYFQNEAQLEKSRLLSDRFSAERPKGSFSTLEIQRTEQGDSAMYLCASSIGGGADMNTEAFFGQGTRLTVV.

V gene TRBV9 combines with J gene TRBJ2-7, with a weak D call TRBD2 (5 bases). CDR1 SGDLS and CDR2 YYNGEE come from the germline V gene. The CDR3 covers 14 residues. Trimming left V 0 bases short and J 3 bases short, with 10 bases between. The CDR3: CASSVGPRDYEQYF. The CDR3 DNA reads as TGTGCCAGCAGCGTAGGCCCACGGGACTACGAGCAGTACTTC.

This chain joins TRBV9 and TRBJ1-5; D may be TRBD1 (5 bases). The V end was cut by 4 bases, the J end by 7 bases, with 15 bases between. The V gene's germline CDR1 is SGDLS and CDR2 YYNGEE. The CDR3 has 14 residues. CDR3 region: CASSRSGGYQPQHF. CDR3 DNA sequence: TGTGCCAGCAGCCGATCGGGGGGGTACCAGCCCCAGCATTTT. The full variable domain, in which reference TRBV9 and TRBJ1-5 provide the parts outside the CDR3, is DSGVTQTPKHLITATGQRVTLRCSPRSGDLSVYWYQQSLDQGLQFLIQYYNGEERAKGNILERFSAQQFPDLHSELNLSSLELGDSALYFCASSRSGGYQPQHFGDGTRLSIL.